One sample yielded the 3 T cell receptor beta chains listed below, sequenced in a study of CD8 T cells in ankylosing spondylitis. TCRdb passed the 5' RACE reads through MiXCR, listing each CDR3 protein once. The data show 150,000 to 200,000 distinct CDR3 sequences, with 13% seen just once and around 10% held by the top ten. Sequencing was performed on blood, either unsorted or a sorted T cell fraction (not recorded which). These receptors came from a female donor with ankylosing spondylitis or in good health (not recorded which).

This clonotype was seen at least ten times. V and J are TRBV5-1 and TRBJ2-5; D not certain. Germline CDR1 is SGHRS and CDR2 is YFSETQ. V was trimmed by 6 bases and J by 2 bases, leaving 5 bases between them. CDR3 length: 11 residues. The CDR3 reads CASTVQETQYF. CDR3 nucleotides: TGCGCCAGCACCGTACAAGAGACCCAGTACTTC.

In this sample, this clonotype turned up many times. V and J are TRBV6-2 or TRBV6-3 and TRBJ2-1; the D gene is possibly TRBD2 (6 bases). V shed 6 bases and J shed 0 bases, with 18 bases lying between them. CDR1 and CDR2 (germline): MNHEY, SVGEGT. The CDR3 sequence is 17 residues long. CDR3 nucleotide sequence: TGTGCCAGCAGCCATCGACTAGTAGGAAGCTCCTACAATGAGCAGTTCTTC. Translating it yields CASSHRLVGSSYNEQFF.

This clonotype appeared many times. This rearrangement joins TRBV12-3 or TRBV12-4 to TRBJ2-1; D gene uncertain. This CDR3 has 12 amino acids. V dropped 1 base and J dropped 7 bases, with 5 bases sitting between them. CDR3 nucleotides: TGTGCCAGCAGTTTAGTCCGGAATGAGCAGTTCTTC. Translating it yields CASSLVRNEQFF.